These T cell receptor beta chains were read from a single sample in a study of blood T cell repertoires in COVID-19. Some clones are missing from TCRdb's copy, which holds only in-frame ones; the method was immunoSEQ multiplex PCR. The sample holds 200,000 or so clones; 60% to 80% are singletons and the top ten take 15% to 20%. Sample: peripheral blood. These receptors were taken from a man aged 55 to 70 with active or convalescent COVID-19. The CDR3 runs from the conserved cysteine through the conserved F or W. A D gene is named only where the DNA matches it firmly.

TRBV2 TRBD1 16 CASSSPGTGVGQPQHF
TRBV6-4 NA 13 CASSVVGGETQYF
TRBV7-9 NA 16 CASSFLEGKGSYEQYF
TRBV28 NA 13 CASSLGNRAEAFF
TRBV5-1 NA 15 CASSFSQGYTDTQYF
TRBV7-6 NA 13 CASSNSATGELFF
TRBV29-1 NA 13 CSVLTGRGSPLHF
TRBV5-1 NA 14 CASSLVPEDTEAFF
TRBV11-3 TRBD2 16 CASSTRGTSGRNEQFF
TRBV7-2 TRBD1 17 CASSLRSDRGFNTEAFF
TRBV5-1 NA 13 CASSLEGVNTIYF
TRBV27 TRBD2 21 CASSFRSAKTGVGGYSYEQYF
TRBV5-5 NA 14 CASSLEWTIDEQYF
TRBV6-5 TRBD2 15 CASSSGLAGIYEQYF
TRBV7-9 NA 14 CASSLGLADSPLHF
TRBV3-1/TRBV3-2 NA 14 CASSQAGARNEQFF
TRBV5-4 TRBD1 14 CASSLQGVNEKLFF
TRBV24-1 TRBD2 18 CATSGLPPSGTNTGELFF
TRBV12-3/TRBV12-4 NA 12 CASSFRGNTIYF
TRBV28 TRBD1 16 CASSLNRGSFSQPQHF
TRBV24-1 TRBD2 16 CATSDQPGLGSNEQFF
TRBV9 TRBD2 15 CASSVTSGSGYTQYF
TRBV29-1 TRBD1 15 CSVDGTGGVGEKLFF
TRBV28 NA 15 CASSIQRGFYNEQFF
TRBV9 NA 14 CASSVVGGDFGYTF
TRBV29-1 NA 11 CSAALKGSQYF
TRBV27 TRBD2 16 CASSPRLAGVGNEQFF
TRBV3-1/TRBV3-2 NA 14 CASSQGRDTGELFF
TRBV5-1 NA 13 CASSLADRSEAFF
TRBV11-2 NA 15 CASSPRGFLYNEQFF
TRBV5-1 NA 16 CASSPPLRGSADTQYF
TRBV28 NA 15 CARTRGNTDICEQYF
TRBV11-3 NA 15 CASSLDGGRGGEQFF